The 28 T cell receptor beta chains given below trace back to one sample, sequenced in a study of OX40 agonist ivuxolimab in advanced cancers. The library was generated by the immunoSEQ multiplex PCR assay. This is the immuneACCESS table as TCRdb keeps it, with only in-frame sequences that have V and J called. A part of the clones is gone; compared with another copy, unresolved V genes explain less than half, and the rest is unexplained. Counted in this sample were approximately 94,000 clones; approximately 92% of them appeared once. Of the sample, 3% to 3.5% is held by the ten largest clones. Sample: CD4+ or CD8+ T cells sorted from blood, taken in a trial of the OX40 agonist ivuxolimab. These receptors originate from an adult with an advanced solid tumor such as melanoma, head and neck, liver or kidney cancer.

The gene calls are TRBV6-6 and TRBJ1-2, with a weak D call TRBD1 (5 bases). V dropped 2 bases and J dropped 2 bases, with 12 bases sitting between them. Germline assignment: CDR1 MNHNY and CDR2 SVGAGI (reference sequence). This CDR3 spans 15 amino acids. The CDR3 region has the DNA TGTGCCAGCAGTTACCTTTGGGACGGAAACTATGGCTACACCTTC. This gives the protein CASSYLWDGNYGYTF.

The CDR3: CASSLRAPDREDIQYF. The CDR3 bases are TGTGCCAGCAGCTTAAGGGCCCCGGACAGGGAGGACATTCAGTACTTC. The chain uses TRBV11-2 and TRBJ2-4, with TRBD1 matching over 8 bases. This CDR3 has 16 residues. Germline CDR1 and CDR2: SGHAT and FQNNGV. After removal of 2 bases from V and 8 bases from J, the junction contained 11 bases not matched to a gene.

This clone was observed once. The chain employs TRBV7-9 and TRBJ2-1, with D uncertain. Trimming removed 1 base from V and 7 bases from J, with 5 bases in between. The CDR3 is made up of 12 amino acids. CDR1 and CDR2 (germline): SEHNR, FQNEAQ (reference sequence). CDR3 residues: CASSLVRNEQFF. The CDR3 DNA sequence: TGTGCCAGCAGCTTAGTCCGAAATGAGCAGTTCTTC.

The chain is built from TRBV6-5 and TRBJ1-1; D gene unclear. Germline assignment: CDR1 MNHEY and CDR2 SVGAGI. The length of the CDR3 is 15 residues. The germline V and J ends were trimmed by 0 bases and 5 bases, with 13 bases remaining between them. This CDR3 is CASSYSGYSVTEAFF. In DNA, the CDR3 is TGTGCCAGCAGTTACTCAGGGTATTCGGTAACTGAAGCTTTCTTT.

V gene TRBV27 combines with J gene TRBJ1-6; possible D gene TRBD1, 5 bases. In germline, CDR1 is MNHEY, CDR2 SMNVEV (reference sequence). There are 15 residues in the CDR3. V was cut by 2 bases and J by 10 bases, with 15 bases left in between. CDR3 in amino acids: CASSLLGPAASPLHF. DNA for the CDR3: TGTGCCAGCAGTTTACTGGGACCGGCGGCCTCACCCCTCCACTTT.

The chain links TRBV4-3 to TRBJ1-1; D not resolved. The V end lost 1 base, the J end lost 7 bases, and 7 bases lay between the germline ends. The germline V gene encodes CDR1 LGHNA and CDR2 YSLEER. The CDR3 has 12 residues. The CDR3 region is CASSQGGGEAFF. The DNA of the CDR3 is TGCGCCAGCAGCCAAGGGGGAGGTGAAGCTTTCTTT.

The gene calls are TRBV6-5 and TRBJ2-5; TRBD2 is a possible D gene (6 bases). Gene TRBJ2-7 matches the end of the DNA better, so the J call may be wrong. The CDR3 is made up of 14 amino acids. CDR1 is MNHEY, CDR2 SVGAGI, per germline. The CDR3 protein is CASSYGGTDYEQYF. CDR3 DNA sequence: TGTGCCAGCAGTTATGGCGGGACCGACTACGAGCAGTACTTC.

The chain recombines TRBV7-9 with TRBJ2-7, with 10 bases identical to TRBD2. J gave up 4 bases and V 1 base, and 7 bases lay outside the gene matches. Per the germline V gene, CDR1 is SEHNR and CDR2 is FQNEAQ (reference sequence). CDR3 length: 16 residues. CDR3 in DNA: TGTGCCAGCAGCTTAGGTACTAGCGGGACAAATTACGAGCAGTACTTC. Its protein is CASSLGTSGTNYEQYF.

The rearrangement links TRBV30 to TRBJ1-2; 9 bases map to TRBD1. The J segment lost 8 bases and the V segment lost 4 bases, leaving 2 bases of the junction unmatched. The CDR3 totals 11 residues. Germline values: CDR1 GTSNPN, CDR2 SVGIG (reference sequence). The CDR3 loop reads CAWTQGAGYTF. The CDR3 nucleotides read TGTGCCTGGACACAGGGGGCAGGCTACACCTTC.

The chain links TRBV19 to TRBJ2-1; tentative D call: TRBD2 (5 bases). The germline V gene encodes CDR1 LNHDA and CDR2 SQIVND (reference sequence). V was clipped by 1 base and J by 8 bases, with 6 bases between them. The CDR3 loop spans 12 amino acids. CDR3 loop: CASSIGADEQFF. DNA of the CDR3: TGTGCCAGTAGTATAGGAGCGGATGAGCAGTTCTTC.

The rearrangement joins TRBV5-1 to TRBJ2-2, with D tentatively TRBD1 (6 bases). The CDR3 spans 15 residues. Germline V gives CDR1 SGHRS, CDR2 YFSETQ. V shed 5 bases and J shed 0 bases, with 11 bases lying between them. The CDR3 DNA reads TGCGCCAGCAGTCAAGACAGGCCGAACACCGGGGAGCTGTTTTTT. Protein product: CASSQDRPNTGELFF.

CDR3 sequence: CASSFTGGGPNEQFF. Here the CDR3 DNA reads TGTGCCAGCAGTTTTACAGGGGGCGGCCCCAATGAGCAGTTCTTC. V usage is TRBV6-6 and J usage is TRBJ2-1; 9 positions match TRBD1. This CDR3 contains 15 residues. The germline gives CDR1 MNHNY, CDR2 SVGAGI (reference sequence). J lost 6 bases, V lost 4 bases, and 7 bases had no gene match.

This chain joins TRBV13 and TRBJ1-6, with 7 bases aligning to TRBD1. This CDR3 has 15 amino acids. Losses at the gene ends were 5 bases for V and 6 bases for J; bases not matched to a gene: 7. CDR1 is PRHDT and CDR2 is FYEKMQ in the germline V gene (reference sequence). The CDR3, as DNA: TGTGCCAGCAGCCCCGGGACAGCCCTTAATTCACCCCTCCACTTT. Protein: CASSPGTALNSPLHF.

The V gene is TRBV5-8, the J gene TRBJ2-2, with a possible D match to TRBD1 (6 bases). Trimming removed 3 bases at V and 1 base at J, with 7 bases between. CDR3 length: 14 amino acids. Germline lookup yields CDR1 SGHTS and CDR2 YDEGEE. The CDR3 DNA reads TGTGCCAGCAGCTCACAGGGGAACACCGGGGAGCTGTTTTTT. Amino acid sequence: CASSSQGNTGELFF.

The chain couples TRBV11-3 to TRBJ2-1; D remains ambiguous. V was trimmed by 5 bases and J by 5 bases, leaving 13 bases between them. Germline V gene lookup returns CDR1 SGHNT and CDR2 YENEEA. CDR3 length: 14 amino acids. The CDR3 here is CASSLIGLNNEQFF. CDR3 DNA: TGTGCCAGCAGCCTCATCGGCCTCAACAATGAGCAGTTCTTC.

This chain links TRBV10-1 with TRBJ2-7, with D perhaps TRBD1 (5 bases). The CDR3 sequence is 12 residues long. The ends were cut back, 2 bases at V and 4 bases at J, with 6 bases in the middle. The germline gives CDR1 WNHNN, CDR2 SYGVQD (reference sequence). The CDR3 DNA reads TGCGCCAGCAGTGAGCAGGGTTACGAGCAGTACTTC. Translation gives CASSEQGYEQYF.

V is TRBV7-8 and J is TRBJ2-7; a possible D gene is TRBD2 (5 bases). Trimming removed 1 base at V and 3 bases at J, with 16 bases between. From germline, CDR1 is SGHVS and CDR2 FQNEAQ. The CDR3 runs 16 residues. Here the CDR3 DNA reads TGTGCCAGCAGCTTAGTTAGCCAGACCGGGGACTACGAGCAGTACTTC. Translating it yields CASSLVSQTGDYEQYF.

The CDR3 DNA sequence: TGTGCCAGCAGTTTATTGTCAGGGGGAGATCAGCCCCAGCATTTT. Residues: CASSLLSGGDQPQHF. J is TRBJ1-5 and V is TRBV27; 7 bases fit TRBD1. CDR1 is MNHEY, CDR2 SMNVEV, per germline (reference sequence). Unmatched junction bases numbered 5, after V lost 1 base and J lost 5 bases. The length of the CDR3 is 15 residues.

This chain joins TRBV5-4 and TRBJ1-6, with no clear D. The CDR3 has 16 residues. In germline, CDR1 is SGHNT, CDR2 YYREEE (reference sequence). V lost 4 bases and J 7 bases, leaving 18 bases between the germline ends. The DNA of the CDR3 is TGTGCCAGCAGCGAGGGCCTAGGGATGGAAAATTCACCCCTCCACTTT. Its translation is CASSEGLGMENSPLHF.

The chain joins TRBV30 to TRBJ1-1; D is possibly TRBD1 (5 bases). The V gene's germline CDR1 is GTSNPN and CDR2 SVGIG (reference sequence). The CDR3 is 12 residues long. Trimming left V 4 bases short and J 7 bases short, with 13 bases between. The CDR3 bases are TGTGCCTGGAAAGGGGCGGCAGTTGAAGCTTTCTTT. It translates to CAWKGAAVEAFF.

The gene calls are TRBV27 and TRBJ1-5, with a tentative D call TRBD1 (6 bases). Germline CDR1 and CDR2: MNHEY and SMNVEV (reference sequence). The V end lost 5 bases, the J end lost 3 bases, and 14 bases lay between the germline ends. This CDR3 spans 15 amino acids. CDR3 nucleotide sequence: TGTGCCAGCAGTGACACAGGGAGGTACAATCAGCCCCAGCATTTT. Its translation: CASSDTGRYNQPQHF.

J is TRBJ2-1 and V is TRBV5-1, with TRBD1 matching 8 bases. With V trimmed by 4 bases and J by 2 bases, 11 bases remained unmatched. Germline V gene sequence: CDR1 SGHRS, CDR2 YFSETQ. This CDR3 comprises 17 residues. The CDR3 loop reads CASSPRAGQGPYNEQFF. CDR3 DNA: TGCGCCAGCAGCCCCCGAGCCGGACAGGGACCCTACAATGAGCAGTTCTTC.

The chain joins TRBV5-8 to TRBJ1-1; D remains ambiguous. CDR3 length equals 15 residues. Germline CDR1 SGHTS, CDR2 YDEGEE. V lost 4 bases, J lost 2 bases, and 15 bases lay in between. The CDR3 spells CASSPLVRRNTEAFF. The CDR3 DNA reads as TGTGCCAGCAGCCCGTTAGTACGGAGAAACACTGAAGCTTTCTTT.

This sequence joins TRBV5-4 and TRBJ1-1; D perhaps matches TRBD1 (6 bases). V was pared by 2 bases and J by 4 bases, with 15 bases between. In germline, CDR1 is SGHNT, CDR2 YYREEE (reference sequence). This CDR3 comprises 15 residues. CDR3 sequence reads: CASSFEQGSGTEAFF. The CDR3 DNA sequence: TGTGCCAGCAGCTTTGAACAGGGTTCTGGCACTGAAGCTTTCTTT.

The chain is built from TRBV2 and TRBJ2-7; D not certain. V was shortened by 4 bases and J by 4 bases, with 8 bases between the two germline ends. The CDR3 is 12 residues long. Germline assignment: CDR1 SNHLY and CDR2 FYNNEI. The CDR3 loop is CASSGSWYEQYF. CDR3 DNA: TGTGCCAGCAGTGGGAGCTGGTACGAGCAGTACTTC.

The genes are TRBV19 and TRBJ1-2, with D possibly being TRBD1 (6 bases). The CDR3 is 15 residues long. CDR1 is LNHDA, CDR2 SQIVND, per germline (reference sequence). V lost 5 bases to trimming and J lost 4 bases, with 17 bases between them. The CDR3 sequence: CASSLGQFRSYGYTF. The CDR3 region has the DNA TGTGCCAGTAGTCTCGGACAGTTCAGAAGCTATGGCTACACCTTC. Together with reference TRBV19 and TRBJ1-2, the CDR3 gives the full variable domain: DGGITQSPKYLFRKEGQNVTLSCEQNLNHDAMYWYRQDPGQGLRLIYYSQIVNDFQKGDIAEGYSVSREKKESFPLTVTSAQKNPTAFYLCASSLGQFRSYGYTFGSGTRLTVV.

V usage is TRBV6-6 and J usage is TRBJ2-7; D gene uncertain. The V and J ends lost 0 bases and 3 bases respectively, with 9 bases between them. The V gene's germline CDR1 is MNHNY and CDR2 SVGAGI (reference sequence). The CDR3 length is 14 residues. The CDR3 reads CASSYSFVDYEQYF. CDR3 nucleotides: TGTGCCAGCAGTTACTCGTTTGTAGACTACGAGCAGTACTTC.

The chain carries TRBV19 and TRBJ2-1; TRBD2 agrees at 7 bases. Germline CDR1 and CDR2: LNHDA and SQIVND (reference sequence). This CDR3 comprises 14 residues. V dropped 3 bases and J dropped 8; count of bases not matched to a gene: 7. CDR3 residues: CASSIWRETDEQFF. The CDR3 DNA is TGTGCCAGTAGTATCTGGCGGGAGACCGATGAGCAGTTCTTC.